These 8 T cell receptor beta chains were sequenced from one sample in a study of blood T cell repertoires in COVID-19. Some clones are missing from TCRdb's copy, which holds only in-frame ones; the method was immunoSEQ multiplex PCR. Of 190,000 or so clones in the sample, 81% were seen once. The sequenced sample was peripheral blood. These receptors were taken from a woman aged 80 or over with COVID-19, enrolled during active disease.

This chain connects TRBV6-1 to TRBJ2-1; 14 bases are shared with TRBD2. Looked up from germline, CDR1 is MNHNS and CDR2 is SASEGT. The CDR3 spans 19 residues. Unmatched junction bases numbered 16, after V lost 3 bases and J lost 9 bases. CDR3 nucleotides: TGTGCCAGCAGTGATTACCTTGGACTAGCGGGGGGCAGGTCGGTTGAGCAGTTCTTC. Its translation is CASSDYLGLAGGRSVEQFF.

This clone has only a few counts. The chain employs TRBV19 and TRBJ1-5; D might be TRBD1 (6 bases). Germline values: CDR1 LNHDA, CDR2 SQIVND (reference sequence). Trimming stripped 5 bases from V and 2 bases from J, with 19 bases between. This CDR3 has 17 amino acids. In DNA, the CDR3 is TGTGCCAGTAGTTTAGCTAGGACAGTGGGTGGCAATCAGCCCCAGCATTTT. Translated: CASSLARTVGGNQPQHF. The full variable domain, in which reference TRBV19 and TRBJ1-5 provide the parts outside the CDR3, is DGGITQSPKYLFRKEGQNVTLSCEQNLNHDAMYWYRQDPGQGLRLIYYSQIVNDFQKGDIAEGYSVSREKKESFPLTVTSAQKNPTAFYLCASSLARTVGGNQPQHFGDGTRLSIL.

The chain links TRBV5-1 to TRBJ1-1; 8 bases match TRBD1. Germline values: CDR1 SGHRS, CDR2 YFSETQ. V lost 0 bases and J lost 4; bases outside the gene matches: 8. This CDR3 contains 16 residues. CDR3 DNA: TGCGCCAGCAGCTTGGCGTCAGGGGGCTCGTTCACTGAAGCTTTCTTT. Encoded protein: CASSLASGGSFTEAFF.

This rearrangement joins TRBV12-3 or TRBV12-4 to TRBJ1-1; 7 nucleotides align to TRBD1. This CDR3 spans 12 amino acids. Trimming took 3 bases from V and 9 from J; bases not matched to a gene: 4. This CDR3 is CASSFTGAQAFF. CDR3 nucleotide sequence: TGTGCCAGCAGTTTCACAGGGGCGCAAGCTTTCTTT.

The chain couples TRBV28 to TRBJ1-1; D unclear. The germline gives CDR1 MDHEN, CDR2 SYDVKM. This CDR3 is built from 15 residues. V was clipped by 8 bases and J by 4 bases, with 20 bases between them. Written as DNA, the CDR3 is TGTGCCAGCCTGGGGAGGGTCGGGTGGAGCACTGAAGCTTTCTTT. This codes for CASLGRVGWSTEAFF.

The J gene is TRBJ1-5, the V gene TRBV4-3; D gene unclear. The germline V gene has CDR1 LGHNA and CDR2 YSLEER. Trimming removed 4 bases from V and 0 bases from J, with 13 bases in between. This CDR3 spans 16 amino acids. The DNA of the CDR3 is TGCGCCAGCAGCCCCACCGCGGGATTTAGCAATCAGCCCCAGCATTTT. Residues: CASSPTAGFSNQPQHF.

The chain is built from TRBV9 and TRBJ1-1; 7 positions match TRBD1. The CDR3 is 14 amino acids. Germline V gives CDR1 SGDLS, CDR2 YYNGEE. Trimming removed 4 bases from V and 3 bases from J; junction bases left unmatched: 6. CDR3 nucleotide sequence: TGTGCCAGCAGCTACGGACAGGCGCACACTGAAGCTTTCTTT. Its protein is CASSYGQAHTEAFF.

The V gene is TRBV29-1, the J gene TRBJ2-5; 11 bases are a match to TRBD2. Germline V gives CDR1 SQVTM, CDR2 ANQGSEA. V lost 3 bases and J lost 5; bases outside the gene matches: 5. CDR3 length equals 14 residues. CDR3 region: CSVEVAGGRETQYF. The CDR3 DNA follows: TGCAGCGTTGAGGTAGCGGGGGGGCGGGAGACCCAGTACTTC.